One and the same sample provided the 4 T cell receptor beta chains below, sequenced in a study of blood T cell repertoires in COVID-19. Only in-frame clones appear in the TCRdb table, and some are missing; sequencing was by immunoSEQ multiplex PCR. The table has around 40,000 clones, about nine tenths seen once. The specimen was peripheral blood. These receptors were taken from a human donor in a cohort sampled during active COVID-19.

This rearrangement joins TRBV10-3 to TRBJ2-7; the match to TRBD1 covers 7 bases. The V and J ends lost 8 bases and 3 bases, in that order; junction bases with no gene match: 10. The CDR3 sequence is 14 residues long. Germline lookup yields CDR1 ENHRY and CDR2 SYGVKD. DNA of the CDR3: TGTGCCATCGGGGAACAGGGGAAAAACTACGAGCAGTACTTC. Protein sequence: CAIGEQGKNYEQYF.

The chain combines TRBV5-1 with TRBJ2-7; possibly TRBD1 for D (6 bases). Trimming left V 1 base short and J 4 bases short, with 12 bases between. Per germline, CDR1 SGHRS and CDR2 YFSETQ. There are 14 residues in the CDR3. The CDR3 sequence: CASSLQQGKYEQYF. CDR3 nucleotide sequence: TGCGCCAGCAGCTTGCAGCAGGGGAAGTACGAGCAGTACTTC.

This clone came up once. The chain is built from TRBV5-6 and TRBJ2-3; TRBD2 matches 8 bases. CDR1 and CDR2 from the germline V gene are SGHDT and YYEEEE. This CDR3 has 14 amino acids. The junction had 11 bases not matched to a gene; V was cut back by 4 bases and J by 10 bases. CDR3 DNA: TGTGCCAGCAGCCCTACCGGGACTAGTAATTCGCAGTATTTT. Translation: CASSPTGTSNSQYF.

The genes are TRBV9 and TRBJ1-1; tentative D call: TRBD1 (5 bases). Trimming left V 2 bases short and J 4 bases short, with 12 bases between. CDR3 length: 14 residues. Germline V gene sequence: CDR1 SGDLS, CDR2 YYNGEE. This chain's CDR3 is CASSVTLGLTEAFF. In nucleotides, the CDR3 is TGTGCCAGCAGCGTGACGCTGGGGCTCACTGAAGCTTTCTTT.